The entry below describes one T cell receptor beta chain. This sample is drawn from a study of blood T cell repertoires in COVID-19. Background on the study: The United States, Italy and Spain supplied acute and convalescent COVID-19 samples.

Only in-frame clones appear in the TCRdb table, and some are missing; sequencing was by immunoSEQ multiplex PCR. The table lists under 300,000 clones, approximately 80% of them singletons, with 5.5% to 7.5% in the top ten. CDR3 size: 16 residues. The germline gives CDR1 LGHDT, CDR2 YNNKEL (reference sequence). Trimming cost V 0 bases and J 1 base, with 7 bases left between them. The rearrangement uses TRBV3-1 (or the pseudogene TRBV3-2) and TRBJ2-6; TRBD1 might be the D (6 bases). Sequencing was performed on peripheral blood. The TCR sequence derives from a woman aged 55-69 years with active or convalescent COVID-19. The CDR3 DNA is TGTGCCAGCAGCCAAGAAAGGGGGTCTGGGGCCAACGTCCTGACTTTC. It specifies CASSQERGSGANVLTF.